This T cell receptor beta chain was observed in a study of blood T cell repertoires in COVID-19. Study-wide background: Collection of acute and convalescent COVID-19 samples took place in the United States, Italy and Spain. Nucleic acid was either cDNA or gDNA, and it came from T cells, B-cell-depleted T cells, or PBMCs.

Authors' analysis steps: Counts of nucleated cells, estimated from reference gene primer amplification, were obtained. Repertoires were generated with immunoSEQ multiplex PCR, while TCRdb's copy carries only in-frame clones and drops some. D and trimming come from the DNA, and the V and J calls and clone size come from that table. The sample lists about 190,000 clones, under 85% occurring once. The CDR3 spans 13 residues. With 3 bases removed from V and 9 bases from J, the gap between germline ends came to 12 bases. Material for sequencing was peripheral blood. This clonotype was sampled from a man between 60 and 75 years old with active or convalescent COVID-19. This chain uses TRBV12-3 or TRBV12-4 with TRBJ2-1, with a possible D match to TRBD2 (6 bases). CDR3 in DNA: TGTGCCAGCAGTTTTGCGGGATTCGGTGAGCAGTTCTTC. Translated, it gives CASSFAGFGEQFF.